This T cell receptor (beta chain) was captured in a study of shared clonotypes between healthy human individuals. Samples left unsorted employed around 92 million PBMCs for genomic DNA. The assay ran at deep level. As originally analysed: Quality scores were absent from the junction-only immunoSEQ sequences, so filtering differed. Repertoires were generated with immunoSEQ multiplex PCR, while TCRdb's copy carries only in-frame clones and drops some. That table is the source of V, J and clone size, and D and trimming were worked out from the DNA. The top ten hold 10% to 15% of the sample, which has about 480,000 clones, 75% to 85% seen once. V lost 8 bases to trimming and J lost 4 bases, with 14 bases between them. The germline V gene encodes CDR1 SGHRS and CDR2 YFSETQ. The CDR3 is 13 amino acids.

The chain combines TRBV5-1 with TRBJ2-3, with a possible D match to TRBD2 (6 bases). Sequences were obtained from PBMCs. This sequence originates from a middle-aged woman in good health. Some clones in this sample may be carry-over from other donors' samples. In nucleotides, the CDR3 is TGCGCCAGTATCCCGACGGGGGCAGATACGCAGTATTTT. This codes for CASIPTGADTQYF.